These T cell receptor beta chains were read from a single sample in a study of blood T cell repertoires in COVID-19. Repertoires were generated with immunoSEQ multiplex PCR, while TCRdb's copy carries only in-frame clones and drops some. The sample holds nearly 110,000 clones; 60% to 85% are singletons and the top ten take approximately 4.3%. The source material was peripheral blood. The origin of the receptors is a man aged 65 to 79 with acute or convalescent COVID-19. CDR3s include the opening cysteine and the closing phenylalanine or tryptophan. Each record gives: clone size, J gene, V gene, D gene, CDR3 protein, CDR3 DNA. D genes are given only for firm matches. Clone size is given for some rows only: seen once, a few or many times, or a class if the clone is expanded.

abundance: once; j_gene: TRBJ1-2; v_gene: TRBV7-2; d_gene: TRBD1; CDR3aa: CASSFGGLQGATGGYTF; CDR3nt: TGTGCCAGCAGCTTCGGGGGCCTACAGGGGGCGACGGGTGGCTACACCTTC
abundance: -; j_gene: TRBJ1-1; v_gene: TRBV6-1; d_gene: -; CDR3aa: CASSEAFRHVLNTEAFF; CDR3nt: TGTGCCAGCAGTGAAGCTTTCAGACATGTCTTAAACACTGAAGCTTTCTTT
abundance: -; j_gene: TRBJ1-1; v_gene: TRBV6-2/TRBV6-3; d_gene: TRBD1; CDR3aa: CASSTGTGGRYTEAFF; CDR3nt: TGTGCCAGCAGTACTGGGACAGGGGGCAGATACACTGAAGCTTTCTTT
abundance: once; j_gene: TRBJ2-2; v_gene: TRBV11-2; d_gene: TRBD2; CDR3aa: CASSLMGGSAGELFF; CDR3nt: TGTGCCAGCAGCTTAATGGGGGGGTCGGCCGGGGAGCTGTTTTTT
abundance: -; j_gene: TRBJ1-4; v_gene: TRBV7-3; d_gene: TRBD1; CDR3aa: CASSLAGTGNEKLFF; CDR3nt: TGTGCCAGCAGCTTAGCCGGGACAGGGAATGAAAAACTGTTTTTT
abundance: -; j_gene: TRBJ2-4; v_gene: TRBV19; d_gene: -; CDR3aa: CASRRGGAYGNIQYF; CDR3nt: TGTGCCAGTAGGAGAGGAGGGGCGTATGGAAACATTCAGTACTTC
abundance: -; j_gene: TRBJ1-5; v_gene: TRBV6-5; d_gene: -; CDR3aa: CASSYSAANQPQHF; CDR3nt: TGTGCCAGCAGTTACTCGGCCGCTAATCAGCCCCAGCATTTT
abundance: once; j_gene: TRBJ2-3; v_gene: TRBV24-1; d_gene: TRBD1; CDR3aa: CATSDSGQGHTDTQYF; CDR3nt: TGTGCCACCAGTGATTCAGGACAGGGGCACACAGATACGCAGTATTTT
abundance: many; j_gene: TRBJ1-1; v_gene: TRBV7-9; d_gene: -; CDR3aa: CASRPVLPDTEAFF; CDR3nt: TGTGCCAGCAGACCCGTCCTCCCGGACACTGAAGCTTTCTTT
abundance: -; j_gene: TRBJ2-2; v_gene: TRBV2; d_gene: -; CDR3aa: CASSEALMNTGELFF; CDR3nt: TGTGCCAGCAGCGAGGCGCTGATGAACACCGGGGAGCTGTTTTTT
abundance: -; j_gene: TRBJ1-2; v_gene: TRBV7-2; d_gene: TRBD1; CDR3aa: CASSSSGGNYGYTF; CDR3nt: TGTGCCAGCAGCTCATCAGGGGGTAACTATGGCTACACCTTC
abundance: -; j_gene: TRBJ2-2; v_gene: TRBV7-2; d_gene: TRBD1; CDR3aa: CASSRDRGQGGELFF; CDR3nt: TGTGCCAGCAGCAGGGACAGGGGCCAGGGCGGGGAGCTGTTTTTT
abundance: once; j_gene: TRBJ2-4; v_gene: TRBV4-3; d_gene: TRBD2; CDR3aa: CASSQAGGNIQYF; CDR3nt: TGCGCCAGCAGCCAAGCGGGAGGAAACATTCAGTACTTC
abundance: -; j_gene: TRBJ1-2; v_gene: TRBV3-1/TRBV3-2; d_gene: -; CDR3aa: CASSQGEANYGYTF; CDR3nt: TGTGCCAGCAGCCAGGGAGAGGCTAACTATGGCTACACCTTC
abundance: -; j_gene: TRBJ1-6; v_gene: TRBV9; d_gene: TRBD1; CDR3aa: CASSSPPGGNSPLHF; CDR3nt: TGTGCCAGCAGCAGTCCTCCAGGGGGTAATTCACCCCTCCACTTT
abundance: -; j_gene: TRBJ1-5; v_gene: TRBV19; d_gene: -; CDR3aa: CASTPGFRRNQPQHF; CDR3nt: TGTGCCAGTACCCCGGGTTTCCGTCGCAATCAGCCCCAGCATTTT
abundance: -; j_gene: TRBJ1-4; v_gene: TRBV29-1; d_gene: -; CDR3aa: CSVEGTINEKLFF; CDR3nt: TGCAGCGTTGAAGGGACAATTAATGAAAAACTGTTTTTT
abundance: -; j_gene: TRBJ1-4; v_gene: TRBV6-1; d_gene: -; CDR3aa: CASSERGGGEKLFF; CDR3nt: TGTGCCAGCAGTGAAAGGGGGGGAGGTGAAAAACTGTTTTTT
abundance: -; j_gene: TRBJ1-1; v_gene: TRBV19; d_gene: TRBD1; CDR3aa: CASSIDGQGGFYTEAFF; CDR3nt: TGTGCCAGTAGTATAGATGGGCAGGGGGGCTTTTACACTGAAGCTTTCTTT
abundance: -; j_gene: TRBJ1-1; v_gene: TRBV7-3; d_gene: TRBD1; CDR3aa: CASSSQGDTEAFF; CDR3nt: TGTGCCAGCAGCTCCCAGGGGGACACTGAAGCTTTCTTT
abundance: once; j_gene: TRBJ1-3; v_gene: TRBV7-2; d_gene: -; CDR3aa: CASSLAQGTGNTIYF; CDR3nt: TGTGCCAGCAGCTTAGCCCAGGGGACGGGAAACACCATATATTTT
abundance: -; j_gene: TRBJ2-2; v_gene: TRBV19; d_gene: TRBD1; CDR3aa: CASRTTGGESTGELFF; CDR3nt: TGTGCCAGTAGAACAACAGGGGGCGAGAGCACCGGGGAGCTGTTTTTT
abundance: -; j_gene: TRBJ2-7; v_gene: TRBV12-5; d_gene: -; CDR3aa: CASGSLGEAVNEQYF; CDR3nt: TGTGCTAGTGGTTCCCTCGGGGAAGCCGTCAACGAGCAGTACTTC
abundance: -; j_gene: TRBJ1-2; v_gene: TRBV12-3/TRBV12-4; d_gene: -; CDR3aa: CASSLEGGYGYTF; CDR3nt: TGTGCCAGCAGTTTGGAGGGAGGCTATGGCTACACCTTC
abundance: -; j_gene: TRBJ1-3; v_gene: TRBV5-1; d_gene: -; CDR3aa: CASRQGVSGNTIYF; CDR3nt: TGCGCCAGCAGGCAGGGTGTCTCTGGAAACACCATATATTTT
abundance: -; j_gene: TRBJ2-7; v_gene: TRBV3-1/TRBV3-2; d_gene: TRBD1; CDR3aa: CASSRPGTGYEQYF; CDR3nt: TGTGCCAGCAGTCGACCCGGGACAGGTTACGAGCAGTACTTC
abundance: -; j_gene: TRBJ1-1; v_gene: TRBV10-1; d_gene: TRBD1; CDR3aa: CASSDSGGTEAFF; CDR3nt: TGCGCCAGCAGTGACTCAGGGGGCACTGAAGCTTTCTTT
abundance: -; j_gene: TRBJ1-1; v_gene: TRBV6-5; d_gene: -; CDR3aa: CASSTQVNTEAFF; CDR3nt: TGTGCCAGCAGTACACAGGTTAACACTGAAGCTTTCTTT
abundance: -; j_gene: TRBJ2-5; v_gene: TRBV6-6; d_gene: TRBD1; CDR3aa: CASSYSAGTARGTQYF; CDR3nt: TGTGCCAGCAGTTACTCCGCTGGGACAGCTCGGGGGACCCAGTACTTC
abundance: -; j_gene: TRBJ2-2; v_gene: TRBV14; d_gene: TRBD1; CDR3aa: CASRTTGSPGELFF; CDR3nt: TGTGCCAGCAGGACGACAGGGAGCCCCGGGGAGCTGTTTTTT
abundance: -; j_gene: TRBJ1-2; v_gene: TRBV5-4; d_gene: -; CDR3aa: CASSSQGMGYGYTF; CDR3nt: TGTGCCAGCAGCTCGCAGGGTATGGGCTATGGCTACACCTTC
abundance: -; j_gene: TRBJ1-6; v_gene: TRBV28; d_gene: -; CDR3aa: CASRGLDSPLHF; CDR3nt: TGTGCCAGCAGGGGCTTGGATTCACCCCTCCACTTT
abundance: -; j_gene: TRBJ2-5; v_gene: TRBV19; d_gene: TRBD2; CDR3aa: CATSGLAGAFGAQYF; CDR3nt: TGTGCCACTAGTGGACTAGCGGGGGCCTTCGGCGCCCAGTACTTC
abundance: -; j_gene: TRBJ2-5; v_gene: TRBV11-2; d_gene: TRBD1; CDR3aa: CASSLVGDSQETQYF; CDR3nt: TGTGCCAGCAGCTTAGTCGGGGACAGTCAAGAGACCCAGTACTTC
abundance: -; j_gene: TRBJ2-2; v_gene: TRBV28; d_gene: TRBD1; CDR3aa: CASSLVVLTGQGDTGELFF; CDR3nt: TGTGCCAGCAGTTTAGTGGTCCTTACCGGACAGGGGGACACCGGGGAGCTGTTTTTT
abundance: -; j_gene: TRBJ1-2; v_gene: TRBV14; d_gene: -; CDR3aa: CASSQEIGYGYTF; CDR3nt: TGTGCCAGCAGCCAAGAAATCGGCTATGGCTACACCTTC
abundance: -; j_gene: TRBJ1-2; v_gene: TRBV19; d_gene: TRBD1; CDR3aa: CASGTGTGYGYTF; CDR3nt: TGTGCCAGTGGAACCGGGACAGGGTATGGCTACACCTTC
abundance: -; j_gene: TRBJ1-5; v_gene: TRBV19; d_gene: TRBD1; CDR3aa: CASTDRVNQPQHF; CDR3nt: TGTGCCAGTACAGACAGGGTCAATCAGCCCCAGCATTTT
abundance: -; j_gene: TRBJ1-1; v_gene: TRBV19; d_gene: -; CDR3aa: CASSIGGIGNTEAFF; CDR3nt: TGTGCCAGTAGTATCGGGGGAATAGGGAACACTGAAGCTTTCTTT
abundance: -; j_gene: TRBJ1-2; v_gene: TRBV19; d_gene: -; CDR3aa: CASSIGQNNYGYTF; CDR3nt: TGTGCCAGTAGTATCGGACAAAATAACTATGGCTACACCTTC
abundance: -; j_gene: TRBJ2-7; v_gene: TRBV6-5; d_gene: -; CDR3aa: CASTPPQRAYEQYF; CDR3nt: TGTGCCAGCACCCCCCCACAGAGGGCCTACGAGCAGTACTTC
abundance: -; j_gene: TRBJ1-5; v_gene: TRBV4-1; d_gene: -; CDR3aa: CASRPGDSNNQPQHF; CDR3nt: TGCGCCAGCAGACCAGGAGACAGTAACAATCAGCCCCAGCATTTT
abundance: -; j_gene: TRBJ2-7; v_gene: TRBV7-2; d_gene: -; CDR3aa: CASSPLVGRNYEQYF; CDR3nt: TGTGCCAGCAGCCCCCTCGTGGGGCGGAACTACGAGCAGTACTTC
abundance: -; j_gene: TRBJ2-1; v_gene: TRBV24-1; d_gene: TRBD1; CDR3aa: CATSDSTGGYEQFF; CDR3nt: TGTGCCACCAGTGATTCTACAGGGGGCTATGAGCAGTTCTTC
abundance: -; j_gene: TRBJ1-5; v_gene: TRBV7-8; d_gene: TRBD1; CDR3aa: CASSLAGAGGGQPQHF; CDR3nt: TGTGCCAGCAGCTTAGCAGGGGCAGGGGGTGGACAGCCCCAGCATTTT
abundance: -; j_gene: TRBJ1-1; v_gene: TRBV3-1/TRBV3-2; d_gene: -; CDR3aa: CASSPGARGTEAFF; CDR3nt: TGTGCCAGCAGCCCTGGGGCCAGGGGTACTGAAGCTTTCTTT
abundance: -; j_gene: TRBJ2-3; v_gene: TRBV9; d_gene: TRBD2; CDR3aa: CASSVDRLAGIDF; CDR3nt: TGTGCCAGCAGCGTTGACCGACTAGCCGGCATAGATTTT
abundance: -; j_gene: TRBJ2-1; v_gene: TRBV9; d_gene: -; CDR3aa: CASSVGRGPEYEQFF; CDR3nt: TGTGCCAGCAGCGTAGGGCGGGGGCCCGAGTATGAGCAGTTCTTC
abundance: once; j_gene: TRBJ1-6; v_gene: TRBV5-4; d_gene: -; CDR3aa: CASSFGSSYNSPLHF; CDR3nt: TGTGCCAGCAGCTTTGGCAGCTCCTATAATTCACCCCTCCACTTT
abundance: -; j_gene: TRBJ2-3; v_gene: TRBV7-8; d_gene: TRBD2; CDR3aa: CASSTGLAGAQYF; CDR3nt: TGTGCCAGCAGCACTGGACTAGCGGGGGCGCAGTATTTT
abundance: -; j_gene: TRBJ1-1; v_gene: TRBV5-1; d_gene: -; CDR3aa: CASSLGQKNTEAFF; CDR3nt: TGCGCCAGCAGCTTGGGACAGAAGAACACTGAAGCTTTCTTT
abundance: -; j_gene: TRBJ1-6; v_gene: TRBV7-2; d_gene: TRBD1; CDR3aa: CASSQVGQGNSPLHF; CDR3nt: TGTGCCAGCAGCCAGGTGGGACAGGGTAATTCACCCCTCCACTTT
abundance: -; j_gene: TRBJ1-1; v_gene: TRBV6-6; d_gene: TRBD1; CDR3aa: CASSPRDRGNTEAFF; CDR3nt: TGTGCCAGCAGTCCGCGGGACAGGGGGAACACTGAAGCTTTCTTT
abundance: -; j_gene: TRBJ2-1; v_gene: TRBV19; d_gene: -; CDR3aa: CASTYGRRDEQFF; CDR3nt: TGTGCCAGTACTTATGGGAGGCGAGATGAGCAGTTCTTC
abundance: -; j_gene: TRBJ2-7; v_gene: TRBV6-5; d_gene: -; CDR3aa: CASSLGVGAREQYF; CDR3nt: TGTGCCAGCAGCCTTGGGGTGGGGGCGAGGGAGCAGTACTTC